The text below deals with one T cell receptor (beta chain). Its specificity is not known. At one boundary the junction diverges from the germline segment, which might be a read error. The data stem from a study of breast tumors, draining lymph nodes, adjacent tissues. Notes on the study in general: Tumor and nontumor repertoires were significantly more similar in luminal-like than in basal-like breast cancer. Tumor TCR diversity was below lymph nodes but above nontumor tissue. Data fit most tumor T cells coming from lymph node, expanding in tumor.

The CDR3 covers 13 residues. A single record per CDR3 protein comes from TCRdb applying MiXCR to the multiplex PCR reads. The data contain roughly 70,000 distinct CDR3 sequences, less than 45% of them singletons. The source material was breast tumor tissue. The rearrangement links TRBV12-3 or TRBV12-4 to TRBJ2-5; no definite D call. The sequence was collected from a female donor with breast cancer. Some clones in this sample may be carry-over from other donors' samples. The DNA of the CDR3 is TGTGCCAGCATAGAAGCAGGTGGAGAGACCCAGTATTTC. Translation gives CASIEAGGETQYF.